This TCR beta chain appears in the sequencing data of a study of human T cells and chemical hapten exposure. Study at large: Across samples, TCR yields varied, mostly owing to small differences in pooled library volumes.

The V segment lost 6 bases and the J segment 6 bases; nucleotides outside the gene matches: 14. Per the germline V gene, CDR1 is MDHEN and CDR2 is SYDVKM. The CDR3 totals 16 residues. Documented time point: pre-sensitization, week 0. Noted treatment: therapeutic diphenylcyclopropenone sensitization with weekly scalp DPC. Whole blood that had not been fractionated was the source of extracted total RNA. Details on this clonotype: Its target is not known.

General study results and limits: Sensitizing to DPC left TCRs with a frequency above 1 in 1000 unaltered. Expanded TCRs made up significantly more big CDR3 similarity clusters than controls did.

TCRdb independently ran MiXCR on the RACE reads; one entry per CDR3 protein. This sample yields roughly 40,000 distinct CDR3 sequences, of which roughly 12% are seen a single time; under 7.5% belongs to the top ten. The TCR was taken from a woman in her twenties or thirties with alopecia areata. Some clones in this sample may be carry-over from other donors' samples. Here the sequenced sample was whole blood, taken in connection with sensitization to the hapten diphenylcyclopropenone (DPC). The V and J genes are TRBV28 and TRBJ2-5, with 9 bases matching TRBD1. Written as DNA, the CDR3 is TGTGCCAGCAGGGAGGGCGGTACAGGGGGCGCAAAGACCCAGTACTTC. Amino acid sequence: CASREGGTGGAKTQYF.